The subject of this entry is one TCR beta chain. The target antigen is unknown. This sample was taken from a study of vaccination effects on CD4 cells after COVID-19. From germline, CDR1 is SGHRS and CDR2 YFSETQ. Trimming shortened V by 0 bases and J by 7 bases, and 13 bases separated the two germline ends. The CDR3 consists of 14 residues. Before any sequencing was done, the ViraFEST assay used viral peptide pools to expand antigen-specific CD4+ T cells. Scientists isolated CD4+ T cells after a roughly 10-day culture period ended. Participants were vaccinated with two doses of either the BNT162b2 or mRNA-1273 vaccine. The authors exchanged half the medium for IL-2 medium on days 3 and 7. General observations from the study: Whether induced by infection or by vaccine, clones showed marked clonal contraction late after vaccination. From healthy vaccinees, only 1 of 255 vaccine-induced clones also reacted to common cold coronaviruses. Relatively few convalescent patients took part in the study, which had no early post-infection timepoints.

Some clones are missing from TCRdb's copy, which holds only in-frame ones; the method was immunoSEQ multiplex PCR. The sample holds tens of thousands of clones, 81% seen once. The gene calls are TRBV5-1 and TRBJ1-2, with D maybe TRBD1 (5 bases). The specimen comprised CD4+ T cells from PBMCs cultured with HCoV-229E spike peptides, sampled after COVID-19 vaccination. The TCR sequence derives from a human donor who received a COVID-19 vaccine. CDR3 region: CASSLAQGLGGYTF. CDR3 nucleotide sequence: TGCGCCAGCAGCTTGGCCCAGGGACTGGGTGGCTACACCTTC.